Each of the 4 T cell receptor beta chains below was sequenced from the same sample in a study of STAT5B mutations in CD4+ large granular lymphocyte leukemia. This table comes from immunoSEQ multiplex PCR, and its TCRdb copy is limited to in-frame clones, with some not included. The sample has approximately 30,000 clones; 65% to 80% are singletons. Sequencing used CD4+ T cells from blood buffy coats. The receptors come from a human donor in good health.

The chain has TRBV5-1 and TRBJ1-2, with TRBD1 matching over 9 bases. Losses at the gene ends were 4 bases for V and 1 base for J; bases not matched to a gene: 5. The CDR3 is 15 residues long. Per the germline V gene, CDR1 is SGHRS and CDR2 is YFSETQ. This chain's CDR3 is CASSAGTGINYGYTF. As DNA, the CDR3 is TGCGCCAGCAGCGCCGGGACAGGGATTAACTATGGCTACACCTTC.

The V gene is TRBV25-1, the J gene TRBJ2-6, with TRBD2 matching over 10 bases. V gave up 3 bases and J gave up 0 bases; unmatched junction bases: 5. The CDR3 covers 18 residues. Looked up from germline, CDR1 is MGHDK and CDR2 is SYGVNS. The CDR3 loop is CASSDPSGGLSGANVLTF. CDR3 DNA sequence: TGTGCCAGCAGTGACCCTAGCGGGGGCCTCTCTGGGGCCAACGTCCTGACTTTC.

Only a few counts were recorded for this clone. This chain links TRBV18 with TRBJ1-1, with a possible D match to TRBD1 (5 bases). V was trimmed by 1 base and J by 3 bases, leaving 18 bases between them. The CDR3 runs to 17 residues. Germline V lookup: CDR1 KGHSH, CDR2 LQKENI. CDR3 loop: CASSPLGAGRSDTEAFF. In nucleotides, the CDR3 is TGTGCCAGCTCACCACTCGGGGCGGGACGGTCGGACACTGAAGCTTTCTTT.

V is TRBV7-9 and J is TRBJ1-4; 7 positions agree with TRBD1. The CDR3 is made up of 14 amino acids. Germline V CDR1 and CDR2: SEHNR, FQNEAQ (reference sequence). V lost 7 bases, J lost 4 bases, and 6 bases stayed unmatched. The CDR3 protein is CASTDNRGNEKLFF. DNA for the CDR3: TGTGCCAGCACCGATAACAGGGGTAATGAAAAACTGTTTTTT.